This T cell receptor (beta chain) originates from a study of CXCR3-negative and CXCR3-positive naive CD8 T cells. The libraries of TRB cDNA were constructed through 5' RACE using UMI labels. TCRdb re-called the 5' RACE reads and gives one entry per CDR3 protein, without DNA. The table for this sample gives over 150,000 distinct CDR3 sequences. General observations from the study: Similar TRBV-TRBJ usage was seen in naive cells (both CXCR3-negative and CXCR3-positive), but memory cells differed. The study found CXCR3 expression partially decreased after cryopreservation and ran most assays on fresh PBMCs. For CXCR3-positive naive cells, TRB CDR3s were more hydrophobic than those of CXCR3-negative naive cells.

CDR1 and CDR2 from the germline V gene are SEHNR and FQNEAQ (reference sequence). The CDR3 is 14 residues long. Points on this clonotype: Its antigen is unknown.

The TCR sequence derives from a human donor in good health. Some clones in this sample may be carry-over from other donors' samples. The sequencing sample was made of naive CXCR3+ CD8+ T cells from blood. Noted subset: CD45RO-CCR7+CD27+CD95- naive CD8+ T cells expressing CXCR3 (TNR3+). J is TRBJ1-4 and V is TRBV7-9; TCRdb gives TRBD1 as the D gene, but with no DNA this cannot be confirmed. The CDR3 sequence: CASSSWDINEKLFF. Looking up the rest from reference TRBV7-9 and TRBJ1-4 gives the full variable domain: DTGVSQNPRHKITKRGQNVTFRCDPISEHNRLYWYRQTLGQGPEFLTYFQNEAQLEKSRLLSDRFSAERPKGSFSTLEIQRTEQGDSAMYLCASSSWDINEKLFFGSGTQLSVL.